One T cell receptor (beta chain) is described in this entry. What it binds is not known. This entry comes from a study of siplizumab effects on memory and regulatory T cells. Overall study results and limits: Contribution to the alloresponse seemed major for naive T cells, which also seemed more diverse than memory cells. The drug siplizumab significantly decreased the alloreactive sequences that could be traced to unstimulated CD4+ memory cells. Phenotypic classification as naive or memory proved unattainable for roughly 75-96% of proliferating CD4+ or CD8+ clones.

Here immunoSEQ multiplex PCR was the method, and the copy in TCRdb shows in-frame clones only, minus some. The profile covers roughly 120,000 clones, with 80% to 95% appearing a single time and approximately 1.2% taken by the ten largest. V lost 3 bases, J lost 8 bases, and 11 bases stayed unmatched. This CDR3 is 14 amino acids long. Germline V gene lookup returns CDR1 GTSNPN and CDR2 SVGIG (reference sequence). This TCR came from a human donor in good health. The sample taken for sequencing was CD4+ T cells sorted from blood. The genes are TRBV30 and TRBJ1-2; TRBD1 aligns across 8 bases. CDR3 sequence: CAWRVDRGRWGYTF. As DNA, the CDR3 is TGTGCCTGGAGGGTTGACAGGGGAAGGTGGGGCTACACCTTC.